What follows are 24 T cell receptor beta chains derived from one specimen sequenced in a study of T cells in Graves' hyperthyroidism and ophthalmopathy. Amplified TCR beta CDR3 regions derived from RNA transcripts. Carried out on the TCR CDR3, a first-round RT-PCR used the HTBI primer set. Using its own MiXCR run on the multiplex PCR reads, TCRdb lists one record per CDR3 protein. This table has about 740,000 distinct CDR3 sequences, roughly 15% appearing once. Sequenced material: blood. All receptors derive from a woman under 30 with Graves' hyperthyroidism.

This clonotype turned up a few times. This chain links TRBV28 with TRBJ2-7, with 7 nucleotides matching TRBD1. Trimming at V came to 10 bases and at J to 3 bases, leaving 9 bases not matched to a gene. Germline V gene data show CDR1 as MDHEN and CDR2 as SYDVKM. The CDR3 has 13 amino acids. DNA for the CDR3: TGTGCCACCGCGACAGGGACCTACTACGAGCAGTACTTC. The encoded protein is CATATGTYYEQYF.

This clonotype was counted many times. This sequence joins TRBV18 and TRBJ2-5; TRBD2 matches at 8 bases. CDR1 is KGHSH and CDR2 is LQKENI in the germline V gene. The ends lost 5 bases at V and 2 bases at J; junction bases unmatched: 7. The CDR3 loop spans 15 amino acids. CDR3 in DNA: TGTGCCAGCTCAAGGGTAGCGGGACCACAAGAGACCCAGTACTTC. Residues: CASSRVAGPQETQYF.

This clonotype turned up a few times. The chain links TRBV12-3 or TRBV12-4 to TRBJ2-1; D gene ambiguous. The V end was cut by 3 bases, the J end by 2 bases, with 17 bases between. The CDR3 runs to 17 residues. The CDR3, as DNA: TGTGCCAGCAGTTTTCCATCCCGTAGTGTGGCCTACAATGAGCAGTTCTTC. Amino acid sequence: CASSFPSRSVAYNEQFF.

Details on this clonotype: A read error may account for a junction end that differs from germline. The chain is built from TRBV4-1 and TRBJ2-7, with 10 bases identical to TRBD2. The V gene's germline CDR1 is MGHRA and CDR2 YSYEKL. The length of the CDR3 is 15 residues. The CDR3 DNA is TGCGCCAGCAGCCCTCGAGCGGGAGGGCCATACGGGCAGTACTTC. Its translation: CASSPRAGGPYGQYF.

This clonotype was counted only a few times. V usage is TRBV3-1 and J usage is TRBJ2-7, with TRBD2 as a possible D gene (6 bases). The CDR3 is made up of 17 amino acids. Between the trimmed V and J ends, which lost 2 bases and 2 bases, there was a span of 19 bases. CDR1 and CDR2 (germline): LGHDT, YNNKEL (reference sequence). The chain's CDR3 is CASSQFPGGGTPYEQYF. CDR3 bases: TGTGCCAGCAGCCAATTTCCTGGAGGCGGGACCCCCTACGAGCAGTACTTC.

This clonotype was recorded at least ten times. The V gene is TRBV7-2, the J gene TRBJ2-7; 9 bases map to TRBD2. Germline-derived CDR1 and CDR2 are SGHTA and FQGNSA. V dropped 3 bases and J dropped 6; count of bases not matched to a gene: 6. This CDR3 comprises 14 residues. This CDR3 reads CASSFRGRDGEQYF. CDR3 sequence (DNA): TGTGCCAGCAGCTTTCGCGGGAGGGATGGCGAGCAGTACTTC. The full variable domain, its missing parts supplied by reference TRBV7-2 and TRBJ2-7, is GAGVSQSPSNKVTEKGKDVELRCDPISGHTALYWYRQSLGQGLEFLIYFQGNSAPDKSGLPSDRFSAERTGGSVSTLTIQRTQQEDSAVYLCASSFRGRDGEQYFGPGTRLTVT.

This clonotype has at least ten counts. The chain recombines TRBV28 with TRBJ2-3, with 7 bases identical to TRBD1. The germline CDR1 and CDR2 sequences are MDHEN and SYDVKM. V dropped 6 bases and J dropped 0; count of bases not matched to a gene: 3. The CDR3 loop spans 14 amino acids. Here the CDR3 reads CASRQQGSTDTQYF. The CDR3, as DNA: TGTGCCAGCAGACAACAGGGGAGCACAGATACGCAGTATTTT.

The V gene is TRBV20-1, the J gene TRBJ1-5; 12 nucleotides line up with TRBD1. Unmatched junction bases numbered 6, after V lost 2 bases and J lost 7 bases. The germline V gene encodes CDR1 DFQATT and CDR2 SNEGSKA (reference sequence). This CDR3 is 15 amino acids long. The CDR3 DNA reads TGCAGTGCTAGATGGGACAGGGGGCCCTCGCAGCCCCAGCATTTT. As protein: CSARWDRGPSQPQHF.

This clonotype came up a few times. The chain links TRBV4-3 to TRBJ1-4; D remains unclear. Trimming removed 0 bases at V and 8 bases at J, with 7 bases between. Germline loops: CDR1 LGHNA, CDR2 YSLEER. There are 13 residues in the CDR3. Here the CDR3 reads CASSQDVGEKLFF. In DNA, the CDR3 is TGCGCCAGCAGCCAAGATGTGGGGGAAAAACTGTTTTTT.

A few counts support this clonotype. The chain is built from TRBV20-1 and TRBJ2-2; a weak D match, TRBD1 (6 bases). The V and J ends lost 5 bases and 2 bases respectively, with 18 bases between them. Germline assignment: CDR1 DFQATT and CDR2 SNEGSKA (reference sequence). This CDR3 has 16 residues. The CDR3 coding sequence is TGCAGTGCTGTAGACTATTGGGGGACAAACACCGGGGAGCTGTTTTTT. Translating it yields CSAVDYWGTNTGELFF.

The chain is built from TRBV6-5 and TRBJ2-7, with D possibly being TRBD1 (5 bases). Germline V gene data show CDR1 as MNHEY and CDR2 as SVGAGI. The CDR3 loop spans 11 amino acids. V was pared by 2 bases and J by 6 bases, with 5 bases between. CDR3 sequence: CASSYRGEQYF. The CDR3 coding sequence is TGTGCCAGCAGTTACAGGGGCGAGCAGTACTTC.

This clonotype has a count of ten or more. This rearrangement joins TRBV2 to TRBJ1-2, with D unclear. The CDR3 runs 13 residues. Germline V CDR1 and CDR2: SNHLY, FYNNEI. V shed 11 bases and J shed 1 base, with 14 bases lying between them. This CDR3 reads CAHSPRSNYGYTF. The CDR3 DNA reads TGTGCCCACTCTCCCAGGAGTAACTATGGCTACACCTTC. Full variable domain (remainder filled in from reference TRBV2 and TRBJ1-2): EPEVTQTPSHQVTQMGQEVILRCVPISNHLYFYWYRQILGQKVEFLVSFYNNEISEKSEIFDDQFSVERPDGSNFTLKIRSTKLEDSAMYFCAHSPRSNYGYTFGSGTRLTVV.

This clonotype was found many times. The V call is TRBV18, the J call TRBJ2-1; 7 nucleotides line up with TRBD1. Germline V lookup: CDR1 KGHSH, CDR2 LQKENI. V was pared by 1 base and J by 0 bases, with 3 bases of the junction left unmatched. The CDR3 extends over 16 amino acids. The CDR3 region is CASSPLPGGSYNEQFF. CDR3 coding DNA: TGTGCCAGCTCACCACTTCCAGGGGGCTCCTACAATGAGCAGTTCTTC.

Many counts were recorded for this clonotype. The V call is TRBV6-2 or TRBV6-3, the J call TRBJ2-1, with D possibly called TRBD1 or TRBD2 (6 bases each). CDR3 size: 16 residues. V dropped 0 bases and J dropped 2 bases, with 11 bases sitting between them. The V gene's germline CDR1 is MNHEY and CDR2 SVGEGT. CDR3 in DNA: TGTGCCAGCAGTTACTCCCTGGGGGGCCCCTACAATGAGCAGTTCTTC. Protein product: CASSYSLGGPYNEQFF.

This clonotype has a count of ten or more. The chain has TRBV20-1 and TRBJ2-7; 11 nucleotides agree with TRBD1. Germline CDR1 reads DFQATT; CDR2 reads SNEGSKA (reference sequence). The CDR3 is made up of 14 amino acids. V shed 5 bases, J shed 6 bases, and the junction held 9 bases outside the gene matches. CDR3 sequence reads: CSARDGQGAGEQYF. The CDR3 coding sequence is TGCAGTGCTCGGGACGGACAGGGGGCTGGCGAGCAGTACTTC.

This clonotype was found many times. This chain links TRBV13 with TRBJ2-7; possible D gene TRBD1, 5 bases. Trimming took 2 bases from V and 3 from J, leaving 11 bases between them. This CDR3 contains 14 residues. CDR1 PRHDT and CDR2 FYEKMQ come from the germline V gene (reference sequence). CDR3 nucleotides: TGTGCCAGCAGCTTACGACAGAACTTCTACGAGCAGTACTTC. Translated: CASSLRQNFYEQYF.

The gene calls are TRBV14 and TRBJ2-2; D is undetermined. The CDR3 extends over 18 amino acids. Germline values: CDR1 SGHDN, CDR2 FVKESK. Trimming stripped 0 bases from V and 0 bases from J, with 14 bases between. The CDR3 protein is CASSQDSRVSTNTGELFF. CDR3 nucleotides: TGTGCCAGCAGCCAAGATTCGAGAGTCTCTACGAACACCGGGGAGCTGTTTTTT.

This clonotype was seen many times. The gene calls are TRBV29-1 and TRBJ2-7; the match to TRBD1 covers 7 bases. This CDR3 comprises 14 residues. Trimming removed 0 bases from V and 1 base from J; junction bases left unmatched: 3. Germline V gives CDR1 SQVTM, CDR2 ANQGSEA. As DNA, the CDR3 is TGCAGCGTTGAAGAGGGGGACAGATCCTACGAGCAGTACTTC. Residues: CSVEEGDRSYEQYF.

V gene TRBV30 combines with J gene TRBJ1-3; TRBD1 is a possible D gene (5 bases). V was shortened by 1 base and J by 0 bases, with 13 bases between the two germline ends. Per germline, CDR1 GTSNPN and CDR2 SVGIG (reference sequence). This CDR3 is built from 16 residues. The CDR3 bases are TGTGCCTGGAGTGGGGAACAGGTTTCCTCTGGAAACACCATATATTTT. Its translation is CAWSGEQVSSGNTIYF.

The chain employs TRBV15 and TRBJ1-5; no clear D. V was cut by 0 bases and J by 3 bases, with 6 bases left in between. The CDR3 length is 14 residues. CDR1 and CDR2 from the germline V gene are LNHNV and YYDKDF (reference sequence). The DNA for the CDR3 is TGTGCCACCAGCAGAGATAGGTTCAATCAGCCCCAGCATTTT. As protein: CATSRDRFNQPQHF. The complete variable domain, with remaining parts taken from reference TRBV15 and TRBJ1-5, reads DAMVIQNPRYQVTQFGKPVTLSCSQTLNHNVMYWYQQKSSQAPKLLFHYYDKDFNNEADTPDNFQSRRPNTSFCFLDIRSPGLGDTAMYLCATSRDRFNQPQHFGDGTRLSIL.

This clonotype was counted many times. The J gene is TRBJ2-2, the V gene TRBV28; 7 positions agree with TRBD1. The CDR3 has 16 amino acids. The trim removed 10 bases at V and 4 bases at J, leaving 15 bases unmatched. Germline assignment: CDR1 MDHEN and CDR2 SYDVKM. CDR3 DNA sequence: TGTGCCACGCAAAGGGACAGAGGTGCCGGCACCGGGGAGCTGTTTTTT. Translating gives CATQRDRGAGTGELFF.

Only a few counts were recorded for this clonotype. This chain connects TRBV4-1 to TRBJ1-6; a weak D match, TRBD1 (5 bases). V was clipped by 1 base and J by 7 bases, with 14 bases between them. The germline V gene has CDR1 MGHRA and CDR2 YSYEKL. The CDR3 loop spans 16 amino acids. The CDR3 protein is CASSQGMGLWNSPLHF. The CDR3 coding sequence is TGCGCCAGCAGCCAAGGAATGGGGCTTTGGAATTCACCCCTCCACTTT.

The rearrangement uses TRBV24-1 and TRBJ2-1, with D maybe TRBD2 (5 bases). Germline CDR1 is KGHDR and CDR2 is SFDVKD. The CDR3 consists of 13 residues. The V end lost 7 bases, the J end lost 7 bases, and 13 bases lay between the germline ends. In nucleotides, the CDR3 is TGTGCCACCAGATCGGGATCAATGAATGAGCAGTTCTTC. Translation: CATRSGSMNEQFF.

This clonotype occurred many times. The rearrangement joins TRBV28 to TRBJ1-1; no clear D gene. Germline CDR1 MDHEN, CDR2 SYDVKM. Trimming shortened V by 3 bases and J by 4 bases, and 9 bases separated the two germline ends. CDR3 length: 13 residues. This chain's CDR3 is CASSLLGPTEAFF. CDR3 nucleotide sequence: TGTGCCAGCAGTTTGCTAGGGCCCACTGAAGCTTTCTTT.